A single sample is the source of the 24 T cell receptor beta chains below, sequenced in a study of OX40 agonist ivuxolimab in advanced cancers. Measured with immunoSEQ multiplex PCR; TCRdb has only the in-frame clones, and not every one. The repertoire consists of 35,000 to 45,000 clones, with over 60% occurring once and the leading ten covering under 15%. This specimen was CD4+ or CD8+ T cells sorted from blood, taken in a trial of the OX40 agonist ivuxolimab. The receptors here all came from an adult with an advanced solid tumor such as melanoma, head and neck, liver or kidney cancer.

The rearrangement uses TRBV28 and TRBJ2-7; D tentatively reads TRBD1 or TRBD2 (5 bases each). V was shortened by 5 bases and J by 0 bases, with 17 bases between the two germline ends. This CDR3 is 16 amino acids long. CDR1 is MDHEN, CDR2 SYDVKM, per germline. The CDR3 region has the DNA TGTGCCAGCAGTCCTCCGGGACCGAGGAGCTCCTACGAGCAGTACTTC. Translating gives CASSPPGPRSSYEQYF. Variable domain in full (rest from reference TRBV28 and TRBJ2-7): DVKVTQSSRYLVKRTGEKVFLECVQDMDHENMFWYRQDPGLGLRLIYFSYDVKMKEKGDIPEGYSVSREKKERFSLILESASTNQTSMYLCASSPPGPRSSYEQYFGPGTRLTVT.

V gene TRBV15 combines with J gene TRBJ1-5; 7 nucleotides line up with TRBD1. Germline V lookup: CDR1 LNHNV, CDR2 YYDKDF (reference sequence). There are 15 residues in the CDR3. Trimming cost V 3 bases and J 3 bases; bases outside gene matches: 5. Here the CDR3 reads CATSRTQGDNQPQHF. CDR3 nucleotides: TGTGCCACCAGCAGGACGCAGGGGGACAATCAGCCCCAGCATTTT.

The chain employs TRBV30 and TRBJ2-7; possibly TRBD2 for D (6 bases). The germline V and J ends were trimmed by 8 bases and 1 base, with 6 bases remaining between them. There are 10 residues in the CDR3. The V gene's germline CDR1 is GTSNPN and CDR2 SVGIG (reference sequence). CDR3 protein: CAGGSYEQYF. The CDR3 bases are TGTGCCGGAGGGTCCTACGAGCAGTACTTC.

V usage is TRBV2 and J usage is TRBJ2-7; the match to TRBD1 covers 7 bases. The trim removed 11 bases at V and 4 bases at J, leaving 11 bases unmatched. This CDR3 has 13 amino acids. Germline V gene sequence: CDR1 SNHLY, CDR2 FYNNEI. The CDR3 bases are TGTGCCTCTTCCCGGGACAGCCTGTACGAGCAGTACTTC. Translating gives CASSRDSLYEQYF.

In its sample, this clone was seen once. Other DNA sequences in the sample encode the same CDR3. The chain joins TRBV28 to TRBJ2-7; the D call may be TRBD1 or TRBD2 (5 bases each). Trimming took 3 bases from V and 3 from J, leaving 9 bases between them. The CDR3 covers 13 residues. Germline CDR1 and CDR2: MDHEN and SYDVKM. The CDR3 here is CASSLGRDYEQYF. CDR3 bases: TGTGCCAGCAGTTTGGGACGGGACTACGAGCAGTACTTC.

The rearrangement links TRBV28 to TRBJ2-7; TRBD2 aligns across 8 bases. The ends lost 7 bases at V and 3 bases at J; junction bases unmatched: 8. The CDR3 has 14 amino acids. CDR1 and CDR2 (germline): MDHEN, SYDVKM. This CDR3 is CASIQAGAFYEQYF. The CDR3, as DNA: TGTGCCAGCATACAAGCGGGAGCCTTCTACGAGCAGTACTTC.

This clone was recorded once. This rearrangement joins TRBV2 to TRBJ1-5, with D perhaps TRBD1 (6 bases). There are 12 residues in the CDR3. Germline-derived CDR1 and CDR2 are SNHLY and FYNNEI. Deletions cut 6 bases from V and 7 bases from J, with 10 bases between. The CDR3 DNA reads TGTGCCAGCAGATACACAGGGCAGCCCCAGCATTTT. Its translation: CASRYTGQPQHF.

The V and J genes are TRBV5-1 and TRBJ2-5; possibly TRBD2 for D (6 bases). This CDR3 is built from 14 residues. With 2 bases removed from V and 5 bases from J, the gap between germline ends came to 13 bases. Germline CDR1 SGHRS, CDR2 YFSETQ. As DNA, the CDR3 is TGCGCCAGCAGCTTTACGGGAGTAGGGGAGACCCAGTACTTC. Translation gives CASSFTGVGETQYF. Full variable domain (rest looked up from reference TRBV5-1 and TRBJ2-5): KAGVTQTPRYLIKTRGQQVTLSCSPISGHRSVSWYQQTPGQGLQFLFEYFSETQRNKGNFPGRFSGRQFSNSRSEMNVSTLELGDSALYLCASSFTGVGETQYFGPGTRLLVL.

Here the CDR3 reads CSVDSQGYGYTF. The CDR3 DNA reads as TGCAGCGTTGATAGTCAGGGCTATGGCTACACCTTC. The genes are TRBV29-1 and TRBJ1-2, with a tentative D call TRBD1 (5 bases). The germline V gene has CDR1 SQVTM and CDR2 ANQGSEA. Between the trimmed V and J ends, which lost 3 bases and 4 bases, there was a span of 9 bases. The CDR3 has 12 residues.

The rearrangement joins TRBV7-9 to TRBJ2-3; D is perhaps TRBD1 (6 bases). Trimming removed 3 bases at V and 4 bases at J, with 14 bases between. The CDR3 runs to 15 residues. Germline V gives CDR1 SEHNR, CDR2 FQNEAQ (reference sequence). The CDR3 loop reads CASSLVQGISDTQYF. The CDR3 DNA reads as TGTGCCAGCAGCTTGGTACAGGGTATCTCAGATACGCAGTATTTT.

This clone occurred once. The chain links TRBV9 to TRBJ2-3, with D perhaps matching TRBD2 (6 bases). CDR3 size: 13 residues. Trimming took off 3 bases at V and 6 bases at J, with 11 bases between the two ends. In germline, CDR1 is SGDLS, CDR2 YYNGEE. The CDR3 is CASSGGGADTQYF. The CDR3 DNA follows: TGTGCCAGCAGCGGGGGCGGGGCGGATACGCAGTATTTT.

This clone was found once. This chain's CDR3 is CASSLLGLAGFDEQYF. CDR3 DNA sequence: TGTGCCAGCAGCCTCCTAGGACTAGCCGGTTTCGACGAGCAGTACTTC. This chain joins TRBV6-6 and TRBJ2-7; 8 nucleotides agree with TRBD2. V trimming: 6 bases; J trimming: 5 bases; junction bases outside the gene matches: 15. The length of the CDR3 is 16 residues. Looked up from germline, CDR1 is MNHNY and CDR2 is SVGAGI (reference sequence).

This clone was observed a few times. Other DNA sequences from this sample encode an identical CDR3 as well. The V and J genes are TRBV18 and TRBJ2-6; tentative D call: TRBD1 (6 bases). Trimming took 6 bases from V and 1 from J, leaving 10 bases between them. In germline, CDR1 is KGHSH, CDR2 LQKENI. The CDR3 sequence is 15 residues long. The CDR3 region has the DNA TGTGCCAGCTCGAGTGACAGGTCTGGGGCCAACGTCCTGACTTTC. Amino acids: CASSSDRSGANVLTF.

V usage is TRBV7-9 and J usage is TRBJ2-1, with 13 bases matching TRBD2. This CDR3 is 15 amino acids long. Germline-derived CDR1 and CDR2 are SEHNR and FQNEAQ (reference sequence). The V and J ends lost 5 bases and 8 bases, in that order; junction bases with no gene match: 6. CDR3 bases: TGTGCCAGCAGCCCCGGGACTAGCGGGACGTATGAGCAGTTCTTC. As protein: CASSPGTSGTYEQFF.

This chain joins TRBV11-3 and TRBJ2-2, with TRBD2 identical over 9 bases. V shed 2 bases and J 9 bases; nucleotides not matched to a gene: 7. Germline loops: CDR1 SGHNT, CDR2 YENEEA. The CDR3 is 15 residues long. CDR3 in DNA: TGTGCCAGCAGCTTATCAGCGGGAGGTAGCCGGGAGCTGTTTTTT. Translating it yields CASSLSAGGSRELFF.

The chain joins TRBV2 to TRBJ2-1; 16 bases line up with TRBD2. This CDR3 has 15 amino acids. From germline, CDR1 is SNHLY and CDR2 FYNNEI. The trim removed 8 bases at V and 10 bases at J, leaving 8 bases unmatched. The CDR3 here is CASAGLAGGSGEQFF. The CDR3 nucleotides are TGTGCCAGCGCGGGACTAGCGGGGGGGTCGGGGGAGCAGTTCTTC.

This chain joins TRBV6-1 and TRBJ1-5; D uncertain. Germline V gives CDR1 MNHNS, CDR2 SASEGT. The CDR3 has 15 amino acids. Trimming removed 4 bases at V and 2 bases at J, with 12 bases between. This CDR3 is CASSVGLVGNQPQHF. In nucleotides, the CDR3 is TGTGCCAGCAGTGTTGGACTGGTGGGCAATCAGCCCCAGCATTTT.

In nucleotides, the CDR3 is TGTGCCATCAGCCAGGGATTGGCGGGAGATCACGGGGAGCTGTTTTTT. Translation gives CAISQGLAGDHGELFF. The chain couples TRBV10-3 to TRBJ2-2; 7 positions match TRBD2. There are 16 residues in the CDR3. V was pared by 6 bases and J by 7 bases, with 14 bases of the junction left unmatched. Germline CDR1 ENHRY, CDR2 SYGVKD.

This clone is medium-sized within its sample. The chain has TRBV7-9 and TRBJ1-2, with 9 bases that match TRBD1. There are 15 residues in the CDR3. The V segment lost 1 base and the J segment 6 bases; nucleotides outside the gene matches: 6. Germline values: CDR1 SEHNR, CDR2 FQNEAQ (reference sequence). CDR3 sequence reads: CASSLGGQGRDGYTF. In DNA form, the CDR3 reads TGTGCCAGCAGCTTAGGGGGACAGGGCCGCGATGGCTACACCTTC.

The gene calls are TRBV23-1 and TRBJ2-4; 9 bases align to TRBD2. TRBV23-1 is identified as an open reading frame with a role that is uncertain. The CDR3 totals 18 residues. The ends lost 8 bases at V and 0 bases at J; junction bases unmatched: 14. The DNA of the CDR3 is TGCGCCAGCGCAGGTCGACTAGCGGCCTCTCTAGCCAAAAACATTCAGTACTTC. Translation gives CASAGRLAASLAKNIQYF.

The V gene is TRBV6-5, the J gene TRBJ1-2; possible D gene TRBD1, 6 bases. V lost 4 bases and J lost 8, with 14 bases in between. Germline CDR1 reads MNHEY; CDR2 reads SVGAGI. The CDR3 covers 13 residues. The CDR3, as DNA: TGTGCCAGCAGTTCCCGGGCAGGGGACGGCTACACCTTC. Protein sequence: CASSSRAGDGYTF.

The chain links TRBV27 to TRBJ2-1; D is undetermined. The CDR3 consists of 14 residues. V lost 0 bases and J lost 3, with 6 bases in between. Per the germline V gene, CDR1 is MNHEY and CDR2 is SMNVEV (reference sequence). CDR3 sequence (DNA): TGTGCCAGCAGTTTATCGATCGGCTACAATGAGCAGTTCTTC. Protein: CASSLSIGYNEQFF.

The V call is TRBV6-5, the J call TRBJ2-5; 8 positions match TRBD1. The V and J ends lost 0 bases and 4 bases, in that order; junction bases with no gene match: 7. The CDR3 length is 16 residues. CDR1 and CDR2 from the germline V gene are MNHEY and SVGAGI. CDR3 amino acids: CASSYSGRGRGETQYF. CDR3 in DNA: TGTGCCAGCAGTTACTCCGGCAGGGGGCGTGGAGAGACCCAGTACTTC.

This chain links TRBV29-1 with TRBJ2-5, with TRBD2 identical over 11 bases. The V gene's germline CDR1 is SQVTM and CDR2 ANQGSEA. This CDR3 has 15 residues. J was trimmed by 2 bases and V by 8 bases; bases with no gene match: 10. The CDR3 DNA sequence: TGCAGCCTCACTAGCGGGAGTACCACACAAGAGACCCAGTACTTC. This sequence encodes CSLTSGSTTQETQYF. The whole variable domain, filled in from reference TRBV29-1 and TRBJ2-5, reads SAVISQKPSRDICQRGTSLTIQCQVDSQVTMMFWYRQQPGQSLTLIATANQGSEATYESGFVIDKFPISRPNLTFSTLTVSNMSPEDSSIYLCSLTSGSTTQETQYFGPGTRLLVL.